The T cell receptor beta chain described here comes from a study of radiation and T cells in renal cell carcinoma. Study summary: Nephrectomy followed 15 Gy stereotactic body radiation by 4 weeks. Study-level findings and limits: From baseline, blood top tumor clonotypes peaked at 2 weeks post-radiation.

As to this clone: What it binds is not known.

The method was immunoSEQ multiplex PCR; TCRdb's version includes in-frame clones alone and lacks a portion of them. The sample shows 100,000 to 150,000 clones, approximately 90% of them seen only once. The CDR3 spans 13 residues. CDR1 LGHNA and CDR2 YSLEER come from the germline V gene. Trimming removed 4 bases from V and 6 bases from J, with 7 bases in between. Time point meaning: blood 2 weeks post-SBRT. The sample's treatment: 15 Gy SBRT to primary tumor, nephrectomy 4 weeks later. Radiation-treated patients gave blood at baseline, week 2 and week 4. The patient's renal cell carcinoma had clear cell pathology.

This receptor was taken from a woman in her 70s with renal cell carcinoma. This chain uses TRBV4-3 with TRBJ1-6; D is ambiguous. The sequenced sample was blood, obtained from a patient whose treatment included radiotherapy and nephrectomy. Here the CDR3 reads CASSLRSNSPLHF. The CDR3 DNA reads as TGCGCCAGCAGCCTGCGAAGTAATTCACCCCTCCACTTT.